The present T cell receptor beta chain was sequenced within a study of cytomegalovirus exposure and HLA in healthy donors. A note on this clone: Its target is not known.

The CDR3 has 15 residues. The junction had 10 bases not matched to a gene; V was cut back by 6 bases and J by 3 bases. Germline-derived CDR1 and CDR2 are MNHNS and SASEGT. Study-level results: Excluded were some V segments that proved indistinguishable, including TRBV6-2 and TRBV6-3.

PCR amplification relied on 60 Vbeta primers (plus 13 Jbeta primers). Assay used: immunoSEQ multiplex PCR; TCRdb lists only in-frame clones, some missing. The table lists 210,000 or so clones, under 85% of them singletons. Specimen: PBMCs. This sequence originates from a woman between 45 and 60 years old in good health and CMV-seropositive. This chain uses TRBV6-1 with TRBJ1-1; 7 bases are a match to TRBD1. This CDR3 reads CASRLTGLPDTEAFF. Here the CDR3 DNA reads TGTGCCAGCAGATTGACAGGGCTCCCGGACACTGAAGCTTTCTTT.